This T cell receptor (beta chain) came from a study of shared T cell receptors in the human thymus. This CDR3 contains 19 residues. V lost 0 bases and J lost 0, with 15 bases in between. Germline CDR1 reads MGHRA; CDR2 reads YSYEKL. This clone appeared once. Generated by immunoSEQ multiplex PCR, the TCRdb table keeps only in-frame clones and is missing some. The sample gives some 640,000 clones, about 90% of which show up once; just under 0.0095% is in the top ten. This sample was also put to use in a study of human thymus T cells.

The sequence derives from a boy younger than two with a congenital heart defect. The genes are TRBV4-1 and TRBJ1-6; D may be TRBD1 (6 bases). Sequencing was performed on thymocytes. CDR3 in DNA: TGCGCCAGCAGCCAAGATAACAGGGACCTGAGCTCCTATAATTCACCCCTCCACTTT. Its translation is CASSQDNRDLSSYNSPLHF.